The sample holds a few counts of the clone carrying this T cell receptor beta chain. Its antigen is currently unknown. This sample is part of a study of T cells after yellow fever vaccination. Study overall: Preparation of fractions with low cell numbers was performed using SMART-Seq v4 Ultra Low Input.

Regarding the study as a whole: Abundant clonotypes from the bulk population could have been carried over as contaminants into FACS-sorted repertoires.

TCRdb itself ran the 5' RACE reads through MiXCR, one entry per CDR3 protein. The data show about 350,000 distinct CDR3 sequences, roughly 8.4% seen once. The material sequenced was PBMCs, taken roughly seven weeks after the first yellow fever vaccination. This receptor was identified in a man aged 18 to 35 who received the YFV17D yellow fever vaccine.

The CDR3: CASGPGTYNTEAFF. In nucleotides, the CDR3 is TGTGCTAGTGGCCCTGGGACATACAACACTGAAGCTTTCTTT. This sequence joins TRBV12-5 and TRBJ1-1; maybe TRBD1 (6 bases). V was cut by 6 bases and J by 2 bases, with 13 bases left in between. Looked up from germline, CDR1 is LGHNT and CDR2 is FRNRAP. The CDR3 sequence is 14 residues long.